The 18 T cell receptor beta chains below come from one sample, sequenced in a study of cytomegalovirus exposure and HLA in healthy donors. A multiplex PCR was run with 60 Vbeta primers and 13 Jbeta primers. Sequenced by immunoSEQ multiplex PCR; TCRdb stores in-frame clones only, minus some. The data contain 120,000 or so clones, roughly two thirds of them singletons. The sequencing input was PBMCs. These TCRs come from a man aged 25 to 40 in good health and CMV-seropositive.

V and J are TRBV5-1 and TRBJ1-4; TRBD1 agrees at 8 bases. V lost 3 bases to trimming and J lost 2 bases; unmatched junction nucleotides: 6. The CDR3 contains 16 residues. Germline V gene lookup returns CDR1 SGHRS and CDR2 YFSETQ. The CDR3 nucleotides read TGCGCCAGCAGCTCCCCGACAGGGGAGACTAATGAAAAACTGTTTTTT. This translates into CASSSPTGETNEKLFF.

The chain links TRBV18 to TRBJ1-1; D gene uncertain. With 2 bases removed from V and 5 bases from J, the gap between germline ends came to 12 bases. CDR1 is KGHSH and CDR2 is LQKENI in the germline V gene. The CDR3 consists of 14 residues. The CDR3 DNA reads TGTGCCAGCTCACCATACGGGGAGGCGACTGAAGCTTTCTTT. Translation gives CASSPYGEATEAFF.

Regarding this clone: Other DNA sequences in the same sample also yield this CDR3. The gene calls are TRBV5-6 and TRBJ2-7, with a tentative D call TRBD1 (5 bases). This CDR3 is 14 amino acids long. V lost 6 bases and J lost 0, with 13 bases in between. Germline V gene lookup returns CDR1 SGHDT and CDR2 YYEEEE. CDR3 sequence (DNA): TGTGCCAGCAAGCAGGGTCTTAACTCCTACGAGCAGTACTTC. Protein sequence: CASKQGLNSYEQYF.

This clone was counted between two and nine times. The V gene is TRBV7-9, the J gene TRBJ1-1; D is ambiguous. V was pared by 7 bases and J by 5 bases, with 20 bases between. The CDR3 spans 15 residues. Germline CDR1 and CDR2: SEHNR and FQNEAQ (reference sequence). CDR3 nucleotides: TGTGCCAGCACCCCTCTTGGGGAGAGAAGAACTGAAGCTTTCTTT. Protein: CASTPLGERRTEAFF.

This clone was seen a few times. The chain has TRBV28 and TRBJ1-5; D is uncertain. Looked up from germline, CDR1 is MDHEN and CDR2 is SYDVKM. The CDR3 spans 11 residues. V lost 3 bases, J lost 7 bases, and 4 bases lay in between. As DNA, the CDR3 is TGTGCCAGCAGTTTGCGGCAGCCCCAGCATTTT. Its protein product is CASSLRQPQHF. The full variable domain, its missing parts supplied by reference TRBV28 and TRBJ1-5, is DVKVTQSSRYLVKRTGEKVFLECVQDMDHENMFWYRQDPGLGLRLIYFSYDVKMKEKGDIPEGYSVSREKKERFSLILESASTNQTSMYLCASSLRQPQHFGDGTRLSIL.

This chain joins TRBV10-1 and TRBJ2-1, with 9 bases fitting TRBD1. The J segment lost 11 bases and the V segment lost 1 base, leaving 3 bases of the junction unmatched. The germline CDR1 and CDR2 sequences are WNHNN and SYGVQD (reference sequence). The CDR3 spans 13 residues. The CDR3 bases are TGCGCCAGCAGTGAGTACAGGGGGCTTCAGCAGTTCTTC. Its translation: CASSEYRGLQQFF.

This chain uses TRBV9 with TRBJ1-3; tentatively, D is TRBD1 (6 bases). The V end was cut by 0 bases, the J end by 4 bases, with 14 bases between. CDR1 SGDLS and CDR2 YYNGEE come from the germline V gene. The CDR3 totals 16 residues. The CDR3 DNA follows: TGTGCCAGCAGCGTAGATCCTGGGGGCCTCGGAAACACCATATATTTT. It specifies CASSVDPGGLGNTIYF.

This chain joins TRBV15 and TRBJ2-2; 9 positions agree with TRBD1. The V gene end was trimmed by 1 base and the J gene end by 7 bases; junction bases not matched to a gene: 4. The CDR3 runs 15 residues. CDR1 LNHNV and CDR2 YYDKDF come from the germline V gene (reference sequence). CDR3 nucleotide sequence: TGTGCCACCAGCAGAGGGACAGGGGAGTTCGGGGAGCTGTTTTTT. This sequence encodes CATSRGTGEFGELFF.

The chain combines TRBV28 with TRBJ2-7; D perhaps matches TRBD1 (6 bases). CDR1 and CDR2 from the germline V gene are MDHEN and SYDVKM. Deletions cut 5 bases from V and 8 bases from J, with 13 bases between. CDR3 length: 12 amino acids. The CDR3 coding sequence is TGTGCCAGCAGTCTTCATGGACAGCAGCAGTACTTC. The encoded protein is CASSLHGQQQYF.

This rearrangement joins TRBV7-3 to TRBJ2-7; D not resolved. The CDR3 runs 13 residues. The V and J ends lost 4 bases and 6 bases respectively, with 13 bases between them. Germline assignment: CDR1 SGHTA and CDR2 FQGTGA. The CDR3 reads CASSSEPRREQYF. The CDR3 bases are TGTGCCAGCAGCTCCGAACCTAGGCGCGAGCAGTACTTC.

The CDR3 DNA is TGCGCCAGCAGCCAAGCTATACAGGCCTGGGAGCAGTACTTC. It encodes CASSQAIQAWEQYF. The chain couples TRBV4-1 to TRBJ2-7; tentatively, D is TRBD1 (5 bases). Trimming took 1 base from V and 7 from J, leaving 14 bases between them. The CDR3 covers 14 residues. Germline lookup yields CDR1 MGHRA and CDR2 YSYEKL.

V is TRBV19 and J is TRBJ2-7; 12 positions agree with TRBD2. V shed 5 bases and J 4 bases; nucleotides not matched to a gene: 3. CDR3 length: 14 amino acids. CDR1 and CDR2 (germline): LNHDA, SQIVND (reference sequence). CDR3 DNA: TGTGCCAGTAGTGCACTAGCGGGAGGTTACGAGCAGTACTTC. The encoded protein is CASSALAGGYEQYF.

There are a few counts of this clone. The V gene is TRBV27, the J gene TRBJ2-5; D possibly corresponds to TRBD1 (6 bases). Germline V gene sequence: CDR1 MNHEY, CDR2 SMNVEV (reference sequence). The CDR3 contains 14 residues. With 5 bases removed from V and 5 bases from J, the gap between germline ends came to 15 bases. CDR3 nucleotides: TGTGCCAGCAGTAGAAGGACAGCGGAGGAGACCCAGTACTTC. Encoded protein: CASSRRTAEETQYF.

This clone was seen a few times. V is TRBV2 and J is TRBJ1-6, with D possibly being TRBD1 (6 bases). V lost 7 bases, J lost 10 bases, and 14 bases lay in between. The CDR3 is 13 residues long. Germline V gene data show CDR1 as SNHLY and CDR2 as FYNNEI. This CDR3 is CASKIGGESPLHF. The CDR3 region has the DNA TGTGCCAGCAAAATAGGGGGAGAATCACCCCTCCACTTT.

The V call is TRBV4-1, the J call TRBJ1-1; D is possibly TRBD1 (5 bases). The V gene's germline CDR1 is MGHRA and CDR2 YSYEKL. Trimming removed 1 base from V and 5 bases from J, with 20 bases in between. This CDR3 has 17 residues. Here the CDR3 reads CASSQGGRGPRGTEAFF. CDR3 bases: TGCGCCAGCAGCCAAGGGGGGAGGGGCCCGAGAGGGACTGAAGCTTTCTTT.

The chain employs TRBV20-1 and TRBJ2-1; D unclear. Germline V gives CDR1 DFQATT, CDR2 SNEGSKA (reference sequence). Trimming cost V 5 bases and J 9 bases, with 8 bases left between them. The CDR3 sequence is 10 residues long. CDR3 in amino acids: CSAARVEQFF. The CDR3 region has the DNA TGCAGTGCTGCTCGAGTTGAGCAGTTCTTC.

The chain has TRBV18 and TRBJ2-6; 7 nucleotides match TRBD1. V shed 3 bases and J 3 bases; nucleotides not matched to a gene: 8. The CDR3 sequence is 17 residues long. Germline assignment: CDR1 KGHSH and CDR2 LQKENI. CDR3 loop: CASSPSAGGGGANVLTF. Here the CDR3 DNA reads TGTGCCAGCTCACCCTCCGCAGGGGGTGGTGGGGCCAACGTCCTGACTTTC.

The gene calls are TRBV11-2 and TRBJ2-1; 10 bases line up with TRBD2. The V gene's germline CDR1 is SGHAT and CDR2 FQNNGV. V trimming: 0 bases; J trimming: 16 bases; junction bases outside the gene matches: 15. There are 16 residues in the CDR3. The CDR3 bases are TGTGCCAGCAGCTTAGAACCTCTAGCGGGAGCGGGGGTGAGATTCTTC. This sequence encodes CASSLEPLAGAGVRFF. Full variable domain (rest looked up from reference TRBV11-2 and TRBJ2-1): EAGVAQSPRYKIIEKRQSVAFWCNPISGHATLYWYQQILGQGPKLLIQFQNNGVVDDSQLPKDRFSAERLKGVDSTLKIQPAKLEDSAVYLCASSLEPLAGAGVRFFGPGTRLTVL.